The entry below describes one TCR beta chain. Its matching antigen is unknown. Looked up from germline, CDR1 is KGHSH and CDR2 is LQKENI. The CDR3 spans 14 residues. Losses at the gene ends were 2 bases for V and 5 bases for J; bases not matched to a gene: 3. These data are taken from a study of cytomegalovirus exposure and HLA in healthy donors. Broader study findings: A prior analysis recorded that most TCR beta V segments were productive about 87% or about 30% of the time. Links to common viral pathogens appeared, in a later analysis, for several of the most significant clusters.

Healthy people donating bone marrow made up the donors. At sampling all donors were nominally healthy, likely with unrecorded immune exposures. Primers for the PCR totalled 60 Vbeta and 13 Jbeta. Only in-frame clones appear in the TCRdb table, and some are missing; sequencing was by immunoSEQ multiplex PCR. The table has more than 75,000 clones, around 70% seen once; the top ten hold roughly 9%. Sequenced sample: PBMCs. The chain carries TRBV18 and TRBJ1-5, with TRBD1 identical over 7 bases. The receptor's source is a man between 40 and 49 years old in good health and CMV-seropositive. The CDR3 DNA is TGTGCCAGCTCACCAAGCGACAGGGATCAGCCCCAGCATTTT. This codes for CASSPSDRDQPQHF.